Below are 11 T cell receptor beta chains sequenced from a single sample in a study of identical twins. TCRdb recomputed calls from the 5' RACE reads with MiXCR, one row per CDR3 protein. The sample yields some 760,000 distinct CDR3 sequences, 15% to 20% seen once. This same sample was also taken into another study, of T cells expressing NK-cell markers.

Material for sequencing was PBMCs. These receptors originate from a woman aged 18-29 years in good health.

The chain carries TRBV19 and TRBJ2-7, with a possible D match to TRBD1 (6 bases). V lost 6 bases and J 3 bases, leaving 15 bases between the germline ends. Germline values: CDR1 LNHDA, CDR2 SQIVND (reference sequence). CDR3 size: 14 residues. CDR3 residues: CASRNRVSDYEQYF. DNA of the CDR3: TGTGCCAGTAGGAACAGGGTGAGTGACTACGAGCAGTACTTC.

In this sample, this clonotype turned up a few times. V and J are TRBV7-2 and TRBJ1-3, with D unresolved. Between the trimmed V and J ends, which lost 3 bases and 2 bases, there was a span of 2 bases. The CDR3 extends over 12 amino acids. Germline CDR1 reads SGHTA; CDR2 reads FQGNSA. The DNA for the CDR3 is TGTGCCAGCAGCTTCGCTGGAAACACCATATATTTT. The encoded protein is CASSFAGNTIYF.

The genes are TRBV12-3 or TRBV12-4 and TRBJ2-3, with 8 bases identical to TRBD2. The J segment lost 2 bases and the V segment lost 0 bases, leaving 4 bases of the junction unmatched. The CDR3 covers 16 residues. CDR3 nucleotides: TGTGCCAGCAGTTTAGCCTATAGCGGGGACACAGATACGCAGTATTTT. Amino acid sequence: CASSLAYSGDTDTQYF.

The CDR3 DNA follows: TGTGCCATCAGGAAGGGACAGGGAGCCTACGAGCAGTACTTC. This translates into CAIRKGQGAYEQYF. The chain carries TRBV10-3 and TRBJ2-7; 9 bases map to TRBD1. CDR3 length equals 14 residues. Germline-derived CDR1 and CDR2 are ENHRY and SYGVKD. V lost 6 bases to trimming and J lost 2 bases; unmatched junction nucleotides: 5.

V usage is TRBV5-6 and J usage is TRBJ2-1; D is possibly TRBD2 (5 bases). This CDR3 has 15 residues. Trimming stripped 2 bases from V and 7 bases from J, with 16 bases between. Germline loops: CDR1 SGHDT, CDR2 YYEEEE. The CDR3 here is CASSFGSGRGNEQFF. DNA of the CDR3: TGTGCCAGCAGCTTTGGCAGCGGCCGAGGGAATGAGCAGTTCTTC. Complete variable domain (other parts from reference TRBV5-6 and TRBJ2-1): DAGVTQSPTHLIKTRGQQVTLRCSPKSGHDTVSWYQQALGQGPQFIFQYYEEEERQRGNFPDRFSGHQFPNYSSELNVNALLLGDSALYLCASSFGSGRGNEQFFGPGTRLTVL.

The chain combines TRBV4-1 with TRBJ2-1; D gene ambiguous. The CDR3 length is 14 residues. In germline, CDR1 is MGHRA, CDR2 YSYEKL. The V end lost 3 bases, the J end lost 2 bases, and 8 bases lay between the germline ends. The CDR3 sequence is CASSHHHPYNEQFF. The CDR3 DNA is TGCGCCAGCAGCCACCATCATCCCTACAATGAGCAGTTCTTC.

This clonotype was found a few times. The gene calls are TRBV9 and TRBJ2-1, with 12 bases identical to TRBD2. V lost 2 bases, J lost 4 bases, and 4 bases stayed unmatched. Germline V gene data show CDR1 as SGDLS and CDR2 as YYNGEE. This CDR3 has 16 residues. The CDR3 is CASSVGLAGSYNEQFF. CDR3 bases: TGTGCCAGCAGCGTGGGACTAGCGGGTTCGTACAATGAGCAGTTCTTC.

This clonotype was counted only a few times. This rearrangement joins TRBV7-9 to TRBJ1-1; the D is unclear. Germline values: CDR1 SEHNR, CDR2 FQNEAQ (reference sequence). CDR3 length equals 13 residues. V lost 11 bases and J lost 0, with 13 bases in between. CDR3 coding DNA: TGTGCCGCTGACGGGTTCATGAACACTGAAGCTTTCTTT. Protein sequence: CAADGFMNTEAFF. Filled out from reference TRBV7-9 and TRBJ1-1, the complete variable domain reads DTGVSQNPRHKITKRGQNVTFRCDPISEHNRLYWYRQTLGQGPEFLTYFQNEAQLEKSRLLSDRFSAERPKGSFSTLEIQRTEQGDSAMYLCAADGFMNTEAFFGQGTRLTVV.

The chain employs TRBV5-1 and TRBJ2-3; D not resolved. Germline CDR1 and CDR2: SGHRS and YFSETQ. The CDR3 spans 14 residues. Trimming cost V 1 base and J 2 bases, with 8 bases left between them. DNA for the CDR3: TGCGCCAGCAGCTTGCAAGTATCCACAGATACGCAGTATTTT. Residues: CASSLQVSTDTQYF.

This chain joins TRBV18 and TRBJ2-7, with 8 positions matching TRBD1. V lost 3 bases, J lost 7 bases, and 2 bases stayed unmatched. Germline CDR1 and CDR2: KGHSH and LQKENI. The CDR3 is 12 amino acids. CDR3 sequence: CASSPTGEEQYF. Written as DNA, the CDR3 is TGTGCCAGCTCACCGACAGGGGAAGAGCAGTACTTC.

The chain couples TRBV6-4 to TRBJ2-1; tentatively, D is TRBD2 (6 bases). Trimming took off 11 bases at V and 9 bases at J, with 17 bases between the two ends. Per germline, CDR1 MRHNA and CDR2 SNTAGT. CDR3 size: 12 residues. DNA for the CDR3: TGTGCCGGGCCCGGGACTCAGGGTGAGCAGTTCTTC. Encoded protein: CAGPGTQGEQFF.